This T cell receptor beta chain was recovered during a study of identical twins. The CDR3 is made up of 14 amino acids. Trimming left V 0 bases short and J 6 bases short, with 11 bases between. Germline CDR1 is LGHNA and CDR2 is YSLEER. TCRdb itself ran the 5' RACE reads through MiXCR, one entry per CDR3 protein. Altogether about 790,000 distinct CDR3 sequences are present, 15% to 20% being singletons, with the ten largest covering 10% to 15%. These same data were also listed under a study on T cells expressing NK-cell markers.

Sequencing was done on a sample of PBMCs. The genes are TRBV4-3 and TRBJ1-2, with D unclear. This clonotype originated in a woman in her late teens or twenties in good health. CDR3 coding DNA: TGCGCCAGCAGCCAAGAAAGGGAGAGAAATGGCTACACCTTC. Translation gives CASSQERERNGYTF.